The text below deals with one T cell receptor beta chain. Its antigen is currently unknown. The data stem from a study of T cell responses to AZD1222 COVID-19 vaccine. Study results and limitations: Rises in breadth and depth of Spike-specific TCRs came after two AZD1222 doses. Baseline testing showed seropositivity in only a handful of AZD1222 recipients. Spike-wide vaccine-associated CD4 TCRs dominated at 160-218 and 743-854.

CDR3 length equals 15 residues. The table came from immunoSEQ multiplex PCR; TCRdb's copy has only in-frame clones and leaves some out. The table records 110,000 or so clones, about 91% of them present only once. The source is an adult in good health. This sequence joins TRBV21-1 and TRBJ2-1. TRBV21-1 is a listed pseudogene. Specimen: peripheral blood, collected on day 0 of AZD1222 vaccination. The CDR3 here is CASTFKRTIYNEQFF. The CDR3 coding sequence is TGTGCCAGCACTTTCAAGCGGACAATATACAATGAGCAGTTCTTC.